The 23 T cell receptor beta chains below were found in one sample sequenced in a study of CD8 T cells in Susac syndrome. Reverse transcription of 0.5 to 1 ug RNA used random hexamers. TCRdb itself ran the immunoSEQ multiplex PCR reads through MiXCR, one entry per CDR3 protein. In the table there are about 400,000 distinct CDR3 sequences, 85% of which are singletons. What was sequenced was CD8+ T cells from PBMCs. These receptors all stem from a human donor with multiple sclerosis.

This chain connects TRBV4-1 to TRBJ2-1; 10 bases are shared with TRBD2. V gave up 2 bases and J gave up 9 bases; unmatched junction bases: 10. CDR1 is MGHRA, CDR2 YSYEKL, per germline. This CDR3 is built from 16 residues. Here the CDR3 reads CASSQQAGGTTFEQFF. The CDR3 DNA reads TGCGCCAGCAGCCAACAAGCGGGAGGGACTACATTTGAGCAGTTCTTC.

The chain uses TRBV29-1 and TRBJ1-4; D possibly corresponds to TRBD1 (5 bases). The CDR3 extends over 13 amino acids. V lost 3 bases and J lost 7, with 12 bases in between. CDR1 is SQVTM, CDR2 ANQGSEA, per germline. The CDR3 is CSVEWAGGEKLFF. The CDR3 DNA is TGCAGCGTTGAGTGGGCTGGGGGTGAAAAACTGTTTTTT.

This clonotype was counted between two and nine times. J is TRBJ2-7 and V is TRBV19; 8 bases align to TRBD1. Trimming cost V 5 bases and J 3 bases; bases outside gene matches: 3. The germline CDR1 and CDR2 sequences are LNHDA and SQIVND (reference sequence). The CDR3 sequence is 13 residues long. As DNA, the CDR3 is TGTGCCAGTAGTCCGGGACAGGTCTACGAGCAGTACTTC. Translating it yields CASSPGQVYEQYF.

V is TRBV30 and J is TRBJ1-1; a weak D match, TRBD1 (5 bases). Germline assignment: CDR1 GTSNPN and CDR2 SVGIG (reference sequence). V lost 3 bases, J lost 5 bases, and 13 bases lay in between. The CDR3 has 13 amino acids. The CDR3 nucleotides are TGTGCCTGGAGGTCCCCTAGGGGTACTGAAGCTTTCTTT. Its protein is CAWRSPRGTEAFF.

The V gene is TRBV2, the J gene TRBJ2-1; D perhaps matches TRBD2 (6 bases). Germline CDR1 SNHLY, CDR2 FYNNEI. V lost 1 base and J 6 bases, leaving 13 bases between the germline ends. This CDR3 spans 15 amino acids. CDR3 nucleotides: TGTGCCAGCAGTGAAGGGGAGGTTGAACCCAATGAGCAGTTCTTC. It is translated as CASSEGEVEPNEQFF.

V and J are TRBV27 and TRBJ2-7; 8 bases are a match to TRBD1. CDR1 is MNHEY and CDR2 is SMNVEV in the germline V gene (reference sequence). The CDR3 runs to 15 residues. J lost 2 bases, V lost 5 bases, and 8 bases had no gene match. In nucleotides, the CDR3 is TGTGCCAGCAGTCCCTCAGGACAGGGTGCCTACGAGCAGTACTTC. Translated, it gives CASSPSGQGAYEQYF.

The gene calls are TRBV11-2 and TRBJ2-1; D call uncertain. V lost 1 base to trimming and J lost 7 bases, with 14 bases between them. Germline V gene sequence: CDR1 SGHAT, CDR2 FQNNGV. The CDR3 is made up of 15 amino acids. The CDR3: CASSLVGTALNEQFF. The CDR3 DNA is TGTGCCAGCAGCTTAGTAGGAACCGCTCTAAATGAGCAGTTCTTC.

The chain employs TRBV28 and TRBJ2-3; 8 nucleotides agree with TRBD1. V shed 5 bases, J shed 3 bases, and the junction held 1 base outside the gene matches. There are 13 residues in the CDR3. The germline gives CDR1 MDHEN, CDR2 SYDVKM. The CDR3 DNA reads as TGTGCCAGCAGTCGGACAGGGACAGATACGCAGTATTTT. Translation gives CASSRTGTDTQYF. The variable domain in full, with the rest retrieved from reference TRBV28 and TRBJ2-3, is DVKVTQSSRYLVKRTGEKVFLECVQDMDHENMFWYRQDPGLGLRLIYFSYDVKMKEKGDIPEGYSVSREKKERFSLILESASTNQTSMYLCASSRTGTDTQYFGPGTRLTVL.

The CDR3 bases are TGTGCCACCCATGACTCCCCCGGGACTAGCGGGGGGGAGACCCAGTACTTC. Translating gives CATHDSPGTSGGETQYF. The chain has TRBV10-3 and TRBJ2-5; 15 nucleotides align to TRBD2. CDR1 ENHRY and CDR2 SYGVKD come from the germline V gene. V lost 10 bases and J lost 5; bases outside the gene matches: 14. The CDR3 contains 17 residues.

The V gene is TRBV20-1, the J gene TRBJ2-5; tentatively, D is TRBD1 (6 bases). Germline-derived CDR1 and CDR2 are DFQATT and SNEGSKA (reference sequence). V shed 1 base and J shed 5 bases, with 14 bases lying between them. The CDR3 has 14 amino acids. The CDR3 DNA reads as TGCAGTGCTAGAGTTCCAGGGGTCGGGGAGACCCAGTACTTC. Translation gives CSARVPGVGETQYF.

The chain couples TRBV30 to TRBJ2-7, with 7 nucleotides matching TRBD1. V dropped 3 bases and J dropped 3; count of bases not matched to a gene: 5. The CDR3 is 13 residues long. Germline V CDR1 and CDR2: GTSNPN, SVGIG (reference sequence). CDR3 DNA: TGTGCCTGGAGCCCGGGACAGAACTACGAGCAGTACTTC. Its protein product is CAWSPGQNYEQYF.

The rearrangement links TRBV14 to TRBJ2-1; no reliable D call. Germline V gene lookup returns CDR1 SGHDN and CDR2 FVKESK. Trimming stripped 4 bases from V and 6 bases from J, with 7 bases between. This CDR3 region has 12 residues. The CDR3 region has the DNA TGTGCCAGCAGCCTTTTCCTCAATGAGCAGTTCTTC. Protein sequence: CASSLFLNEQFF.

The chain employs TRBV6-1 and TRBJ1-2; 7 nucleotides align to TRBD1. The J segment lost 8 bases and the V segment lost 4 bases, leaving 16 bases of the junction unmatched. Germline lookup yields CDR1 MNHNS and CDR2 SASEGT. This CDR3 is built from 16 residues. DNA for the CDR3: TGTGCCAGCAGTGGGACAGGACTGCCAGACGAAACCGGCTACACCTTC. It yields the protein CASSGTGLPDETGYTF.

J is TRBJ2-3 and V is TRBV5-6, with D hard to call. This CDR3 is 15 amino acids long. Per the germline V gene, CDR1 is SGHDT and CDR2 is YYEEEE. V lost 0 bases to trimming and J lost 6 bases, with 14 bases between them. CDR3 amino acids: CASSLGSAIRDTQYF. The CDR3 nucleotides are TGTGCCAGCAGCTTGGGTTCGGCTATCAGGGATACGCAGTATTTT.

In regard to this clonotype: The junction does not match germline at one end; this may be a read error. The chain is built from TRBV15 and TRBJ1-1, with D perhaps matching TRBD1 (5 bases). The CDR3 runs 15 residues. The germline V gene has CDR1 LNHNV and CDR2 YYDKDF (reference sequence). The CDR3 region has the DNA TGTGCCACCAGCAGAGCGGCAGGGATGAACACTGGAGCTTTCTTT. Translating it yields CATSRAAGMNTGAFF. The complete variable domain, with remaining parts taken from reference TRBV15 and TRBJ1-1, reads DAMVIQNPRYQVTQFGKPVTLSCSQTLNHNVMYWYQQKSSQAPKLLFHYYDKDFNNEADTPDNFQSRRPNTSFCFLDIRSPGLGDTAMYLCATSRAAGMNTGAFFGQGTRLTVV.

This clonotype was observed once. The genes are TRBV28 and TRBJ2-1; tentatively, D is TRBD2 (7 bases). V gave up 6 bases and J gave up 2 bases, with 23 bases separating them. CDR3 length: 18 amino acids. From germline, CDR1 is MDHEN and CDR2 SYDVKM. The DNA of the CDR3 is TGTGCCAGCAGCACCGAGGGGGAGCTCGCGGGGGCCTACAATGAGCAGTTCTTC. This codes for CASSTEGELAGAYNEQFF.

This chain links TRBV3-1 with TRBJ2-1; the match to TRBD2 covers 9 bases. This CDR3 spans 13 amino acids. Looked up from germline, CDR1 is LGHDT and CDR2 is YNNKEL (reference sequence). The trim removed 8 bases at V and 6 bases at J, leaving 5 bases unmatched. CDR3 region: CASLGLAGNEQFF. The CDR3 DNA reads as TGTGCCAGCCTGGGACTAGCTGGCAATGAGCAGTTCTTC.

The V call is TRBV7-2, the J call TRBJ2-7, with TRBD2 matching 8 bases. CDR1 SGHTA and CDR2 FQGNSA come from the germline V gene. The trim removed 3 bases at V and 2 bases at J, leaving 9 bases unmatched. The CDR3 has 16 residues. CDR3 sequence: CASSLSSGTNTYEQYF. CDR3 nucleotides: TGTGCCAGCAGCTTGAGTAGCGGGACCAATACCTACGAGCAGTACTTC.

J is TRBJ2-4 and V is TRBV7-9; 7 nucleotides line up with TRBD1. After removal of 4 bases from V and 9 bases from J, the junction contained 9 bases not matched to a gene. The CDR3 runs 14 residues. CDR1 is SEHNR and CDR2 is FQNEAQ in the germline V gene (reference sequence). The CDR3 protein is CASSSTGDTFIQYF. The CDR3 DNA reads TGTGCCAGCAGCTCCACAGGGGATACGTTCATTCAGTACTTC.

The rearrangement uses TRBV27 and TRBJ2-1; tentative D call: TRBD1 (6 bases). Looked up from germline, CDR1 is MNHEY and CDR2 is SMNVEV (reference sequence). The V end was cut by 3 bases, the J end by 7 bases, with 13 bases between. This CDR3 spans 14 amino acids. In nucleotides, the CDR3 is TGTGCCAGCAGTTTTTCATCTCAGGGGAATGAGCAGTTCTTC. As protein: CASSFSSQGNEQFF.

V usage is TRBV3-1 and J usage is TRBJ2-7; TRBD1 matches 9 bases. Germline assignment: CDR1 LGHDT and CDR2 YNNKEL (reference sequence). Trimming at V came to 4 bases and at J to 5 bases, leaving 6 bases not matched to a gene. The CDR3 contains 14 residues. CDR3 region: CASSPDRGHNEQYF. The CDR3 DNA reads TGTGCCAGCAGCCCGGACAGGGGACACAACGAGCAGTACTTC.

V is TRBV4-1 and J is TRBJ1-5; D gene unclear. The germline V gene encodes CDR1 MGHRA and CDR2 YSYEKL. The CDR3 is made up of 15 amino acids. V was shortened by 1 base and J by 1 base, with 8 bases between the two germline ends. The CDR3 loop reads CASSQGVGSNQPQHF. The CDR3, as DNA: TGCGCCAGCAGCCAAGGTGTAGGCAGCAATCAGCCCCAGCATTTT.

The CDR3 nucleotides read TGCGCCAGCAGCCAGGGACCAGTCACCTACGAGCAGTACTTC. It codes for CASSQGPVTYEQYF. This chain uses TRBV4-1 with TRBJ2-7; D might be TRBD1 or TRBD2, each matching 5 bases. Germline CDR1 is MGHRA and CDR2 is YSYEKL. The CDR3 extends over 14 amino acids. V lost 3 bases, J lost 2 bases, and 11 bases lay in between.